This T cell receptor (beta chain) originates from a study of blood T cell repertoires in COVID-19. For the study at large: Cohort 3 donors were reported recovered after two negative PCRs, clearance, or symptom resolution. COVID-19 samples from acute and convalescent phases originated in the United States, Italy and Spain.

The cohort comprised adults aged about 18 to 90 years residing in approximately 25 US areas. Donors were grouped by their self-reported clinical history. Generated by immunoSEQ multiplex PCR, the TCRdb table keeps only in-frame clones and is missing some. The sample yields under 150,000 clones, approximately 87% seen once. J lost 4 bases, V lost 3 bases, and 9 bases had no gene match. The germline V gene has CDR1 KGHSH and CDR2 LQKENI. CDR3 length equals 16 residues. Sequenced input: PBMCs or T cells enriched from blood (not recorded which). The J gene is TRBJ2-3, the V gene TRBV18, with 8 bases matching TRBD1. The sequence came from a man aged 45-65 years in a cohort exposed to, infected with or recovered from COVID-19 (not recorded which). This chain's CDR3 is CASSPQKDRVADTQYF. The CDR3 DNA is TGTGCCAGCTCACCTCAAAAGGACAGGGTGGCAGATACGCAGTATTTT.